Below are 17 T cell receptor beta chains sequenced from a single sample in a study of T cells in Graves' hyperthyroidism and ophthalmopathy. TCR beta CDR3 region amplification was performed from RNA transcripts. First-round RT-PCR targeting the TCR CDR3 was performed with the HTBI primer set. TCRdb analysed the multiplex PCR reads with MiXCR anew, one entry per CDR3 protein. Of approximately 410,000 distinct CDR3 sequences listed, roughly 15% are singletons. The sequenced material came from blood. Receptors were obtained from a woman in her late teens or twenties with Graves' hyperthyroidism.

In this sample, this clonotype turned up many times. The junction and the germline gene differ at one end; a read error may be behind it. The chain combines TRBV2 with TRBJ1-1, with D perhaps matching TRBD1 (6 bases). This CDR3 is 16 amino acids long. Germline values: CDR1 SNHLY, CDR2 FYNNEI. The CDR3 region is CASIEHPGQLNTEAFF. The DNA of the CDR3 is TGTGCCAGCATTGAACACCCGGGACAACTGAACACTGAAGCTTTCTTT.

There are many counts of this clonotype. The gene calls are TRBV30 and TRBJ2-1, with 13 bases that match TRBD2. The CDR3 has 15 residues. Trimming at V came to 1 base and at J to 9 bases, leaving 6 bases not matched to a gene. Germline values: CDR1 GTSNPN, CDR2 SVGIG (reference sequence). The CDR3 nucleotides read TGTGCCTGGAGTGACCTTGGACTAGCGGGAGTTGAGCAGTTCTTC. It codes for CAWSDLGLAGVEQFF.

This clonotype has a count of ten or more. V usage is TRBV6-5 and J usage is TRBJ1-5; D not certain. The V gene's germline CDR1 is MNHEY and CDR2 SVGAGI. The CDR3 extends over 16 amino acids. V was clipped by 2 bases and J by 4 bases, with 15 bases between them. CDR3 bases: TGTGCCAGCAGTTACGGCCACCCTTCCTCGAATCAGCCCCAGCATTTT. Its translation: CASSYGHPSSNQPQHF.

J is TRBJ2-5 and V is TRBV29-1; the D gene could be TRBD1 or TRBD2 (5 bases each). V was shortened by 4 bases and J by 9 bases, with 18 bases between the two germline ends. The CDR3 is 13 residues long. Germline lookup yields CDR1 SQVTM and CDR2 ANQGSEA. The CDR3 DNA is TGCAGCGTTGCTGAGACTTCTCAGGGAGCCCAGTACTTC. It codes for CSVAETSQGAQYF.

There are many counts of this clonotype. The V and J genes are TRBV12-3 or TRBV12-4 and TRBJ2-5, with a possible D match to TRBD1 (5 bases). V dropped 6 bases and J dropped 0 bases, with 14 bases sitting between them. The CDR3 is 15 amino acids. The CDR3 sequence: CASSLRTSYQETQYF. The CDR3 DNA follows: TGTGCCAGCAGCCTCCGGACATCGTACCAAGAGACCCAGTACTTC.

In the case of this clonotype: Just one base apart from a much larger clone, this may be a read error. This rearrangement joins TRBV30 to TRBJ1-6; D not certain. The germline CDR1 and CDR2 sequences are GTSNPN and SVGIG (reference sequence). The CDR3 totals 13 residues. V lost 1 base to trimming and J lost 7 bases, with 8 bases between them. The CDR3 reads CAWSGTPNSPLHF. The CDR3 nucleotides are TGTGCCTGGAGTGGAACACCGAATTCACCCCTCCACTTT.

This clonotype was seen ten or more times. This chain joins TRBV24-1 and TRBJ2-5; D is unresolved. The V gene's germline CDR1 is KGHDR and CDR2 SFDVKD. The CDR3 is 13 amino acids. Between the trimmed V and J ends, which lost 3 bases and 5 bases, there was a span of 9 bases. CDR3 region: CATSDRNSETQYF. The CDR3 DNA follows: TGTGCCACCAGTGATCGGAATTCTGAGACCCAGTACTTC.

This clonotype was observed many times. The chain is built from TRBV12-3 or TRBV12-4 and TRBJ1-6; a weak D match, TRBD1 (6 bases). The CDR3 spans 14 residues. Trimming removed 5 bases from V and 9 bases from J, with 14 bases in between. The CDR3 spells CASSAARGASPLHF. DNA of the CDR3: TGTGCCAGCAGTGCCGCCAGGGGCGCTTCACCCCTCCACTTT.

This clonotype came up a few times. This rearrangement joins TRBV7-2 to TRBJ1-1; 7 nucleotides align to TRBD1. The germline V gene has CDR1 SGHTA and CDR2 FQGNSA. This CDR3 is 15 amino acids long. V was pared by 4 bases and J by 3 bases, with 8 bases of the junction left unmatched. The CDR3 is CASSSRQGRYTEAFF. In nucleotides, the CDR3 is TGTGCCAGCAGCTCCCGACAGGGACGGTACACTGAAGCTTTCTTT.

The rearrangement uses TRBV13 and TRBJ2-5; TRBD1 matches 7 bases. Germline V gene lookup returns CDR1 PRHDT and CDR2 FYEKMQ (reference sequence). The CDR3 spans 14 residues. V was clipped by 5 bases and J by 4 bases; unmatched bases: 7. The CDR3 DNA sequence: TGTGCCAGCAGCGCACGGGACAGCCGAGAGACCCAGTACTTC. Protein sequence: CASSARDSRETQYF.

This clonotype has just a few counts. CDR3 sequence: CASGSSGANTGELFF. For the CDR3, the DNA is TGTGCCTCAGGTTCTAGCGGCGCGAACACCGGGGAGCTGTTTTTT. The chain combines TRBV28 with TRBJ2-2, with TRBD2 matching 7 bases. Germline V gene sequence: CDR1 MDHEN, CDR2 SYDVKM. V gave up 11 bases and J gave up 0 bases; unmatched junction bases: 9. The CDR3 has 15 amino acids.

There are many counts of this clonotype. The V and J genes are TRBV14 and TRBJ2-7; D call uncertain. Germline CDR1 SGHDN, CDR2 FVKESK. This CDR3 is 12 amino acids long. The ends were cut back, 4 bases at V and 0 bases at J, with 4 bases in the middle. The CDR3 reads CASSRISYEQYF. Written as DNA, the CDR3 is TGTGCCAGCAGCCGTATCTCCTACGAGCAGTACTTC.

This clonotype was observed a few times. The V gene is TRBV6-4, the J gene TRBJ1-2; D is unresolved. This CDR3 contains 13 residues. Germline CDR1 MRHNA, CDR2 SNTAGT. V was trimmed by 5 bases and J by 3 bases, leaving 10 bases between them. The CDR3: CASSYKGYYGYTF. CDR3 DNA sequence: TGTGCCAGCAGTTATAAGGGTTACTATGGCTACACCTTC.

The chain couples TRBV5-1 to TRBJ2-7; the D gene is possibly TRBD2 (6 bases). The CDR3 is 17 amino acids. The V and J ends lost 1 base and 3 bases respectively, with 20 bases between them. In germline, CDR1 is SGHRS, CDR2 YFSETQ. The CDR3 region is CASSLLALAGRFYEQYF. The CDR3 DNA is TGCGCCAGCAGCTTGCTCGCGCTGGCGGGACGGTTCTACGAGCAGTACTTC.

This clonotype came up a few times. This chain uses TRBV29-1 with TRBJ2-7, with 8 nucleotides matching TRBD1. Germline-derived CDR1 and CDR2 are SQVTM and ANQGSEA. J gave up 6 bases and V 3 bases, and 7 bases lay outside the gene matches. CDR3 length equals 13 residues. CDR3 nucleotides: TGCAGCGTTGAGGACAGGGAGGAACGCGAGCAGTACTTC. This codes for CSVEDREEREQYF.

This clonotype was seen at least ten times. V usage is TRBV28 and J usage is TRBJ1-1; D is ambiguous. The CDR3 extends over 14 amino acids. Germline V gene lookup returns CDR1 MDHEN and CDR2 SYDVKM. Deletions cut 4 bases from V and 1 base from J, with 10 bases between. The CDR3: CASSWYGRNTEAFF. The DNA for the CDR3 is TGTGCCAGCAGTTGGTACGGCCGGAACACTGAAGCTTTCTTT. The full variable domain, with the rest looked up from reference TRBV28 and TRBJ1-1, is DVKVTQSSRYLVKRTGEKVFLECVQDMDHENMFWYRQDPGLGLRLIYFSYDVKMKEKGDIPEGYSVSREKKERFSLILESASTNQTSMYLCASSWYGRNTEAFFGQGTRLTVV.

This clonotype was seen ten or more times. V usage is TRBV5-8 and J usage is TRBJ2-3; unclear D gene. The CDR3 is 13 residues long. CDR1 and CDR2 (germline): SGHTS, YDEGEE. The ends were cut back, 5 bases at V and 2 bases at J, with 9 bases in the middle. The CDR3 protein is CASRPGNTDTQYF. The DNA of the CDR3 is TGTGCCAGCAGGCCGGGTAACACAGATACGCAGTATTTT.